Below, 5 T cell receptor beta chains from the same sample are listed, as sequenced in a study of Graves' ophthalmopathy and Graves' hyperthyroidism. The authors amplified TCR beta CDR3 regions from RNA transcripts. First-round RT-PCR used HTBI primers; second-round multiplex PCR followed. A single record per CDR3 protein comes from TCRdb applying MiXCR to the multiplex PCR reads. Here the sample spans about 620,000 distinct CDR3 sequences, 20% to 25% being singletons. The sample taken for sequencing was peripheral blood. Receptors originate from a woman under 30 with stable Graves' hyperthyroidism. Some clones in this sample may be carry-over from other donors' samples.

To note about this clonotype: A much larger clonotype is one base distant, so this may be a read error. The V gene is TRBV5-1, the J gene TRBJ1-1, with a possible D match to TRBD1 (6 bases). CDR1 is SGHRS, CDR2 YFSETQ, per germline. The CDR3 totals 14 residues. Here the CDR3 DNA reads TGCGCCAGCAGCTTGGCGGGGGCGCAGGCTGAAGCTTGCTTT. This gives the protein CASSLAGAQAEACF. Combining the CDR3 with reference TRBV5-1 and TRBJ1-1 gives the whole variable domain KAGVTQTPRYLIKTRGQQVTLSCSPISGHRSVSWYQQTPGQGLQFLFEYFSETQRNKGNFPGRFSGRQFSNSRSEMNVSTLELGDSALYLCASSLAGAQAEACFGQGTRLTVV.

The V call is TRBV5-1, the J call TRBJ1-6, with D hard to call. This CDR3 contains 15 residues. V lost 0 bases to trimming and J lost 8 bases, with 12 bases between them. Germline values: CDR1 SGHRS, CDR2 YFSETQ. This CDR3 is CASSLALRQYSPLHF. Written as DNA, the CDR3 is TGCGCCAGCAGCTTGGCTCTGAGGCAATATTCACCCCTCCACTTT.

This clonotype has a count of ten or more. The V gene is TRBV11-2, the J gene TRBJ2-7; no clear D. Per the germline V gene, CDR1 is SGHAT and CDR2 is FQNNGV. V was clipped by 4 bases and J by 2 bases, with 15 bases between them. The CDR3 sequence is 15 residues long. CDR3 sequence: CASSSPSYGAYEQYF. DNA of the CDR3: TGTGCCAGCAGCTCCCCCTCCTATGGAGCCTACGAGCAGTACTTC.

This clonotype appeared a few times. The rearrangement uses TRBV12-3 or TRBV12-4 and TRBJ2-7, with D hard to call. V was cut by 3 bases and J by 6 bases, with 27 bases left in between. The CDR3 contains 18 residues. CDR3 in DNA: TGTGCCAGCAGTTTGGCTCTGAATTCACGGGCACTGTGGCGCGAGCAGTACTTC. Translating it yields CASSLALNSRALWREQYF.

The gene calls are TRBV12-3 or TRBV12-4 and TRBJ1-2; D perhaps matches TRBD1 (5 bases). The CDR3 has 17 amino acids. V lost 3 bases, J lost 6 bases, and 23 bases lay in between. CDR3 residues: CASSFAGYRSKRNGYTF. The CDR3 coding sequence is TGTGCCAGCAGTTTCGCGGGGTACAGGTCCAAGAGGAATGGCTACACCTTC.